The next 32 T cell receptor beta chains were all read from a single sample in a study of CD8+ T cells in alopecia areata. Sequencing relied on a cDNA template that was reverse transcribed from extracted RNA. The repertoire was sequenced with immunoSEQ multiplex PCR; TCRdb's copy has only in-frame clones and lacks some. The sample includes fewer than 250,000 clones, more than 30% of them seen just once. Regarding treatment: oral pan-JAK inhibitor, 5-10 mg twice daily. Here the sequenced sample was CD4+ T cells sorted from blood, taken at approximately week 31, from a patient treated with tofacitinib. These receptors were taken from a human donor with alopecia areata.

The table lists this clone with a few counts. CDR3: CASSDAGTVNNEQFF. CDR3 coding DNA: TGTGCCAGCAGTGACGCCGGGACAGTAAACAATGAGCAGTTCTTC. The J gene is TRBJ2-1, the V gene TRBV25-1; the match to TRBD1 covers 7 bases. In germline, CDR1 is MGHDK, CDR2 SYGVNS. This CDR3 is built from 15 residues. Trimming cost V 3 bases and J 5 bases; bases outside gene matches: 7.

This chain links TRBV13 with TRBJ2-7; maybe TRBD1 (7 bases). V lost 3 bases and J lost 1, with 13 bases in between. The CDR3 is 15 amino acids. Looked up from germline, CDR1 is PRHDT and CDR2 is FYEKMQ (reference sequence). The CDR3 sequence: CASSFHRGLSYEQYF. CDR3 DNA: TGTGCCAGCAGCTTTCACAGGGGACTTTCCTACGAGCAGTACTTC.

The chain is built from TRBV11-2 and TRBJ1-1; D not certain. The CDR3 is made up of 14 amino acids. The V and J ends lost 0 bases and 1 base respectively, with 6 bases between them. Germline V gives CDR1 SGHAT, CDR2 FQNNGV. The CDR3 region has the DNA TGTGCCAGCAGCTTAGAACCCAAGAACACTGAAGCTTTCTTT. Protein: CASSLEPKNTEAFF.

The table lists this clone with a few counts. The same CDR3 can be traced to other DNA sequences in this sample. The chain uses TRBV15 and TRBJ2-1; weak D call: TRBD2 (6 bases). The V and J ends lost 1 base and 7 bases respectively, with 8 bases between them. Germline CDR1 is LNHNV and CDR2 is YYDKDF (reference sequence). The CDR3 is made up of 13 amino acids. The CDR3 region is CATSRGGVNEQFF. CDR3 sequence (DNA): TGTGCCACCAGCAGAGGGGGGGTTAATGAGCAGTTCTTC.

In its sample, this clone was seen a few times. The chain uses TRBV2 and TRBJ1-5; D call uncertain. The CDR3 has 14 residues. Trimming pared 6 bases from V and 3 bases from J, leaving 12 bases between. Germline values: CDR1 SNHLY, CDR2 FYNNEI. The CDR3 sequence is CASRTVAPNQPQHF. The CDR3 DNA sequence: TGTGCCAGCAGAACAGTTGCTCCCAATCAGCCCCAGCATTTT.

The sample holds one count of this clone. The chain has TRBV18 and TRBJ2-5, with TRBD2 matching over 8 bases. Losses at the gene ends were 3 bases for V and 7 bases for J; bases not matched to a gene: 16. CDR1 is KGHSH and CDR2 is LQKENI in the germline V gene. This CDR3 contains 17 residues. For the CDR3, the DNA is TGTGCCAGCTCACCGCCCCTGACTAGCGACCAATGGCGGACCCAGTACTTC. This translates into CASSPPLTSDQWRTQYF.

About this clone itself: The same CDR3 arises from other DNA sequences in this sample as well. This chain's CDR3 is CASSPEANEQFF. The DNA for the CDR3 is TGTGCCAGTAGCCCCGAAGCCAATGAGCAGTTCTTC. The chain combines TRBV19 with TRBJ2-1; D remains ambiguous. The CDR3 is 12 amino acids. The V end was cut by 6 bases, the J end by 6 bases, with 9 bases between. The germline gives CDR1 LNHDA, CDR2 SQIVND (reference sequence).

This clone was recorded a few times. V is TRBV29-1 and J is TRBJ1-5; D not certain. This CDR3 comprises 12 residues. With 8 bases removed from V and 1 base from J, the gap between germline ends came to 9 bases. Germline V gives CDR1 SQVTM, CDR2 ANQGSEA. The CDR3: CSTGGSNQPQHF. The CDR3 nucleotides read TGCAGCACCGGAGGGAGCAATCAGCCCCAGCATTTT. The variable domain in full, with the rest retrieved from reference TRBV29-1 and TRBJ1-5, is SAVISQKPSRDICQRGTSLTIQCQVDSQVTMMFWYRQQPGQSLTLIATANQGSEATYESGFVIDKFPISRPNLTFSTLTVSNMSPEDSSIYLCSTGGSNQPQHFGDGTRLSIL.

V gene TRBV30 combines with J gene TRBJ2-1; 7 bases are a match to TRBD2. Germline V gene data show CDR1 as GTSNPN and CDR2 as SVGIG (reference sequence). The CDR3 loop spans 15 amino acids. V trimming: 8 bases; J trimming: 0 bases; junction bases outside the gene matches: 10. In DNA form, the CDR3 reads TGTGCCGGGATAAGCGGGATGAGCTCCTACAATGAGCAGTTCTTC. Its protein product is CAGISGMSSYNEQFF.

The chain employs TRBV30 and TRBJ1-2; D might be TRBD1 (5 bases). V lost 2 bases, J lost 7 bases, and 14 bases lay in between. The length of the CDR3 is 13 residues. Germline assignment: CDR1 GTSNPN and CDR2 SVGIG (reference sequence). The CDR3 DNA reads TGTGCCTGGAGTCGCGAGGGGCTAGGTGGCTACACCTTC. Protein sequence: CAWSREGLGGYTF. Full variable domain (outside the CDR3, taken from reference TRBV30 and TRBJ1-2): SQTIHQWPATLVQPVGSPLSLECTVEGTSNPNLYWYRQAAGRGLQLLFYSVGIGQISSEVPQNLSASRPQDRQFILSSKKLLLSDSGFYLCAWSREGLGGYTFGSGTRLTVV.

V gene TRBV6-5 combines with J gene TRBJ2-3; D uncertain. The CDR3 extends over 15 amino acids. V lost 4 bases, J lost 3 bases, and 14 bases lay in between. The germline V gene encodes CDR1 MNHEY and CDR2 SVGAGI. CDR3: CASSSLNVRTDTQYF. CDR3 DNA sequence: TGTGCCAGCAGTTCCCTAAATGTCCGAACAGATACGCAGTATTTT.

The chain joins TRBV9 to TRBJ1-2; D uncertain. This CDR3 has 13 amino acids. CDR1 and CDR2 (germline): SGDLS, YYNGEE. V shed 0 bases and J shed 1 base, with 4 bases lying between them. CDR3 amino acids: CASSVAYNYGYTF. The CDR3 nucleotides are TGTGCCAGCAGCGTAGCCTATAACTATGGCTACACCTTC.

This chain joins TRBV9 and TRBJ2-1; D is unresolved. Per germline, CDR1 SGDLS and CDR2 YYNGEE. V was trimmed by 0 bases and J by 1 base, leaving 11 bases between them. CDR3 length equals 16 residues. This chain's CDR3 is CASSVGVKGSYNEQFF. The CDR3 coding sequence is TGTGCCAGCAGCGTAGGGGTTAAGGGTTCCTACAATGAGCAGTTCTTC.

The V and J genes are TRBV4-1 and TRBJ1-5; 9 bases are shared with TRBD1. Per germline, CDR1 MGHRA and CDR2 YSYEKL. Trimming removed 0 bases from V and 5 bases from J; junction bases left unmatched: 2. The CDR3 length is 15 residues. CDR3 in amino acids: CASSQDTGGYQPQHF. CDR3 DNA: TGCGCCAGCAGCCAAGATACAGGGGGCTATCAGCCCCAGCATTTT.

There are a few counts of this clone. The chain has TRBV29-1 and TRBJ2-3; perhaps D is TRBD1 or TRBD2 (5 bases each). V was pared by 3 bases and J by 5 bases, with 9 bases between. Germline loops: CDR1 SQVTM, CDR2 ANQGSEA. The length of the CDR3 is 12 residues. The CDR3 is CSVDWGRDTQYF. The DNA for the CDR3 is TGCAGCGTTGATTGGGGGAGAGATACGCAGTATTTT.

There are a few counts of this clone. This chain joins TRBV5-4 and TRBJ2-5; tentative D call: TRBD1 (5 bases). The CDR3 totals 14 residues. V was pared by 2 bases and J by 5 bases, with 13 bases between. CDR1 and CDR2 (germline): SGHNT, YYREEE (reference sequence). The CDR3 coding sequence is TGTGCCAGCAGCTTAACCAGGGCAGGGGAGACCCAGTACTTC. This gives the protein CASSLTRAGETQYF.

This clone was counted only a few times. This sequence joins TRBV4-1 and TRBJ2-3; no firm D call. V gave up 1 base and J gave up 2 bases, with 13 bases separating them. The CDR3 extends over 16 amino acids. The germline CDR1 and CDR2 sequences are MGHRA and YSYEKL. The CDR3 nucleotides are TGCGCCAGCAGCCAAGTAAATCTGGTCTCCACAGATACGCAGTATTTT. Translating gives CASSQVNLVSTDTQYF.

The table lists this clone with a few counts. The CDR3 protein is CAVPGQGSITGELFF. As DNA, the CDR3 is TGTGCCGTACCGGGACAGGGGTCGATCACCGGGGAGCTGTTTTTT. The chain employs TRBV6-1 and TRBJ2-2, with 10 bases matching TRBD1. The V and J ends lost 11 bases and 4 bases, in that order; junction bases with no gene match: 10. The CDR3 loop spans 15 amino acids. Germline lookup yields CDR1 MNHNS and CDR2 SASEGT.

CDR3 in amino acids: CSVDRQENTEAFF. CDR3 DNA sequence: TGCAGCGTTGACCGGCAGGAGAACACTGAAGCTTTCTTT. The genes are TRBV29-1 and TRBJ1-1; D uncertain. CDR3 size: 13 residues. Germline V lookup: CDR1 SQVTM, CDR2 ANQGSEA. The germline V and J ends were trimmed by 3 bases and 1 base, with 9 bases remaining between them.

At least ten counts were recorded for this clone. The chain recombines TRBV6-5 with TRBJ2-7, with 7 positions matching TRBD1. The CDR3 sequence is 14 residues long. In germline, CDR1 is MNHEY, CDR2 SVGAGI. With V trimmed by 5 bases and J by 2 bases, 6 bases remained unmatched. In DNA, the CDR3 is TGTGCCAGCAGTAAGACAGGGAATCCCTACGAGCAGTACTTC. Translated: CASSKTGNPYEQYF.

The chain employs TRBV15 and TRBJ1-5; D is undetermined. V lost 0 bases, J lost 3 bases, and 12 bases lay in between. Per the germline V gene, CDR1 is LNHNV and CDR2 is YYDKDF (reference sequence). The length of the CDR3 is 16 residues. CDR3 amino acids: CATSRELAGFNQPQHF. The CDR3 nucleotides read TGTGCCACCAGCAGAGAATTGGCGGGGTTCAATCAGCCCCAGCATTTT.

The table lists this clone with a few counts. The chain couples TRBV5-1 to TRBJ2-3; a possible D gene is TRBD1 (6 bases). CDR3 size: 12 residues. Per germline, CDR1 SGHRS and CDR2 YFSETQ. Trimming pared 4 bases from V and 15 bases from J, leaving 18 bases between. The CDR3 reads CASSLSAGVGYF. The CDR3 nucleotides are TGCGCCAGCAGCCTCTCAGCAGGGGTGGGATATTTT.

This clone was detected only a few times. CDR3 protein: CASSLAVSAGVKDTQYF. The CDR3 nucleotides are TGCGCCAGCAGCTTGGCCGTTTCAGCGGGAGTAAAGGATACGCAGTATTTT. This rearrangement joins TRBV5-1 to TRBJ2-3, with 8 bases that match TRBD2. The V and J ends lost 0 bases and 6 bases, in that order; junction bases with no gene match: 12. The CDR3 loop spans 17 amino acids. Germline-derived CDR1 and CDR2 are SGHRS and YFSETQ.

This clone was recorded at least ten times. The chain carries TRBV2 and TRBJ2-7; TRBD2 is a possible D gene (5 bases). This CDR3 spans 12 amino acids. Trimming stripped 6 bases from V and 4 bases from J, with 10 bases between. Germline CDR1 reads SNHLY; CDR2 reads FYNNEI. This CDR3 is CASSLLVYEQYF. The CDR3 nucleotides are TGTGCCAGCAGCCTACTAGTATACGAGCAGTACTTC. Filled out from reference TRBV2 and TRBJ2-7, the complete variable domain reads EPEVTQTPSHQVTQMGQEVILRCVPISNHLYFYWYRQILGQKVEFLVSFYNNEISEKSEIFDDQFSVERPDGSNFTLKIRSTKLEDSAMYFCASSLLVYEQYFGPGTRLTVT.

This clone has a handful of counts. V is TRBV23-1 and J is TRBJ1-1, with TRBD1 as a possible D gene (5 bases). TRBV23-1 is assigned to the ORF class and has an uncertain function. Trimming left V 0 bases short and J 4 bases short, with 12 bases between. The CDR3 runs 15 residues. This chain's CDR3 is CASSQSPGMPTEAFF. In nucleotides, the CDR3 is TGCGCCAGCAGTCAATCCCCAGGGATGCCCACTGAAGCTTTCTTT.

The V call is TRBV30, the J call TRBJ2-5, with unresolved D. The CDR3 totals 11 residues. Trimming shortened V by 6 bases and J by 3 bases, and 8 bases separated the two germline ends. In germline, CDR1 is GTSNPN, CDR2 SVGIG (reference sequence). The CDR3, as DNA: TGTGCCTGTGAAAATAAAGAGACCCAGTACTTC. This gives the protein CACENKETQYF.

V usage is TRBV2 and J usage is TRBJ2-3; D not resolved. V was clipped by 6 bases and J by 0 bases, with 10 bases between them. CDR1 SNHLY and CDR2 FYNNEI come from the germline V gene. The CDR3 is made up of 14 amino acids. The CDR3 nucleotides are TGTGCCAGCAGGCCGCGGATTAGCACAGATACGCAGTATTTT. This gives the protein CASRPRISTDTQYF.

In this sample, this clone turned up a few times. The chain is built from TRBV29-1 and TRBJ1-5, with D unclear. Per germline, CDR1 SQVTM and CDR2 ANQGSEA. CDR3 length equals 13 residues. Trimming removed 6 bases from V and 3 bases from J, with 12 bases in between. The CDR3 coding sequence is TGCAGCGTCGGCTTCGGGTTCAATCAGCCCCAGCATTTT. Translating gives CSVGFGFNQPQHF.

The CDR3: CASSLTPTADLNDYGYTF. CDR3 DNA sequence: TGTGCCAGCAGCTTAACCCCGACAGCCGACCTCAATGACTATGGCTACACCTTC. The V gene is TRBV11-2, the J gene TRBJ1-2; a possible D gene is TRBD1 (5 bases). V lost 2 bases and J lost 3, with 22 bases in between. The CDR3 totals 18 residues. The germline CDR1 and CDR2 sequences are SGHAT and FQNNGV.

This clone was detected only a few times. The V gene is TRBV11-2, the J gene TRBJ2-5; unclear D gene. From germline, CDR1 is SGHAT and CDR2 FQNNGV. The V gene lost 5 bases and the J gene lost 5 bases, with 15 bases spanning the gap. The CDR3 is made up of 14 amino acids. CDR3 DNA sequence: TGTGCCAGCAGCCCTGGGTTAGCTTCTGAGACCCAGTACTTC. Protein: CASSPGLASETQYF.

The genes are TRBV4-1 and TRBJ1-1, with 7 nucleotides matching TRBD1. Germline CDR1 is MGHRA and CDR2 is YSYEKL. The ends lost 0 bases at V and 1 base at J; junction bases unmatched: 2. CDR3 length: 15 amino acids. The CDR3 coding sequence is TGCGCCAGCAGCCAAGATGGACAGGCGAACACTGAAGCTTTCTTT. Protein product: CASSQDGQANTEAFF.

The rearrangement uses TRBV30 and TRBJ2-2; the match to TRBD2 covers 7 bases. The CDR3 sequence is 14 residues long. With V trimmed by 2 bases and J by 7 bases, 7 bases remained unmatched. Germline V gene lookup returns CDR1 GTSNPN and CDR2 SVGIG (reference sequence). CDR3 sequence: CAWSRGRAGGELFF. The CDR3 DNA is TGTGCCTGGAGTCGTGGGAGGGCCGGCGGGGAGCTGTTTTTT.